This TCR beta chain comes out of a study of blood T cell repertoires in COVID-19. Across the whole study: Sites across the United States, Italy and Spain contributed samples from acute and convalescent COVID-19.

Participants' reported clinical history set cohort assignment. This clone was recorded once. Trimming shortened V by 0 bases and J by 5 bases, and 4 bases separated the two germline ends. CDR3 length equals 12 residues. Germline CDR1 is SGHAT and CDR2 is FQNNGV. Libraries were prepared by immunoSEQ multiplex PCR; TCRdb keeps only in-frame clonotypes and omits some of them. The sample contains about 250,000 clones, 70% to 90% of which appear only once. Material: PBMCs or T cells enriched from blood (not recorded which). The sequence was obtained from a woman aged 25 to 39 who had recovered from COVID-19. J is TRBJ2-5 and V is TRBV11-2; D gene ambiguous. DNA for the CDR3: TGTGCCAGCAGCTTAGAGCGGGAGACCCAGTACTTC. Amino acid sequence: CASSLERETQYF. Supplemented by reference TRBV11-2 and TRBJ2-5, the full variable domain reads EAGVAQSPRYKIIEKRQSVAFWCNPISGHATLYWYQQILGQGPKLLIQFQNNGVVDDSQLPKDRFSAERLKGVDSTLKIQPAKLEDSAVYLCASSLERETQYFGPGTRLLVL.